These 32 T cell receptor beta chains share one sample of origin, sequenced in a study of shared clonotypes between healthy human individuals. TCRdb's table, derived via immunoSEQ multiplex PCR, lists solely in-frame clones and lacks some. The sample lists about 650,000 clones; around 95% were seen once. The naive CD8 population came from CD45RO-negative cells selected for CCR7, without terminally differentiated effector memory CD45RA+ cells. The sample was naive CD8+ T cells sorted from blood. The receptors come from a woman aged 25 to 39 in good health.

The V call is TRBV27, the J call TRBJ2-4; 9 bases line up with TRBD2. V trimming: 2 bases; J trimming: 7 bases; junction bases outside the gene matches: 6. The CDR3 has 15 amino acids. Germline V gives CDR1 MNHEY, CDR2 SMNVEV (reference sequence). CDR3 coding DNA: TGTGCCAGCAGTTTAGTGGGGACTAGCCGGAACATTCAGTACTTC. Its protein is CASSLVGTSRNIQYF.

The genes are TRBV29-1 and TRBJ1-1; D remains ambiguous. The V and J ends lost 0 bases and 5 bases respectively, with 10 bases between them. The germline gives CDR1 SQVTM, CDR2 ANQGSEA. The CDR3 has 13 amino acids. DNA for the CDR3: TGCAGCGTTGAAGACTCACGACTTACTGAAGCTTTCTTT. Encoded protein: CSVEDSRLTEAFF. The full variable domain, completed using reference TRBV29-1 and TRBJ1-1, is SAVISQKPSRDICQRGTSLTIQCQVDSQVTMMFWYRQQPGQSLTLIATANQGSEATYESGFVIDKFPISRPNLTFSTLTVSNMSPEDSSIYLCSVEDSRLTEAFFGQGTRLTVV.

The J gene is TRBJ2-1, the V gene TRBV2, with no clear D. CDR1 SNHLY and CDR2 FYNNEI come from the germline V gene. CDR3 length equals 17 residues. The germline V and J ends were trimmed by 1 base and 5 bases, with 18 bases remaining between them. The chain's CDR3 is CASSEGVVSLINNEQFF. The CDR3 nucleotides are TGTGCCAGCAGTGAAGGGGTAGTCTCCCTCATTAACAATGAGCAGTTCTTC.

Notes on this clone: One end of the junction varies from germline; a read error may be responsible. The CDR3 loop reads CANSLSGGYEQYF. CDR3 coding DNA: TGCGCCAACAGCTTGAGCGGGGGCTACGAGCAGTACTTC. The chain recombines TRBV5-1 with TRBJ2-7; 8 bases line up with TRBD2. This CDR3 is 13 amino acids long. Per the germline V gene, CDR1 is SGHRS and CDR2 is YFSETQ.

This clone appeared once. The V call is TRBV28, the J call TRBJ2-3; D is undetermined. Trimming stripped 7 bases from V and 5 bases from J, with 13 bases between. Per germline, CDR1 MDHEN and CDR2 SYDVKM. This CDR3 has 13 amino acids. Written as DNA, the CDR3 is TGTGCCAGCACCCGTTCGGATGGAGATACGCAGTATTTT. It translates to CASTRSDGDTQYF. The full variable domain, completed using reference TRBV28 and TRBJ2-3, is DVKVTQSSRYLVKRTGEKVFLECVQDMDHENMFWYRQDPGLGLRLIYFSYDVKMKEKGDIPEGYSVSREKKERFSLILESASTNQTSMYLCASTRSDGDTQYFGPGTRLTVL.

The chain uses TRBV7-9 and TRBJ1-1; D uncertain. The CDR3 length is 11 residues. Looked up from germline, CDR1 is SEHNR and CDR2 is FQNEAQ (reference sequence). V was clipped by 6 bases and J by 8 bases, with 10 bases between them. As DNA, the CDR3 is TGTGCCAGCAGTCTCCCCCTGGAAGCTTTCTTT. As protein: CASSLPLEAFF.

This sequence joins TRBV27 and TRBJ1-5; 7 bases match TRBD1. J was trimmed by 5 bases and V by 2 bases; bases with no gene match: 3. CDR1 MNHEY and CDR2 SMNVEV come from the germline V gene (reference sequence). The CDR3 sequence is 14 residues long. The CDR3 protein is CASSLKGAHQPQHF. The CDR3 DNA sequence: TGTGCCAGCAGTTTAAAGGGGGCGCATCAGCCCCAGCATTTT.

This clone has a handful of counts. The rearrangement joins TRBV7-3 to TRBJ1-2, with a possible D match to TRBD1 (6 bases). CDR1 and CDR2 from the germline V gene are SGHTA and FQGTGA. The CDR3 loop spans 13 amino acids. Trimming removed 6 bases from V and 4 bases from J, with 12 bases in between. This CDR3 is CASSLGTSYGYTF. CDR3 bases: TGTGCCAGCAGTCTCGGGACAAGCTATGGCTACACCTTC.

This chain joins TRBV2 and TRBJ1-1; D uncertain. Germline CDR1 reads SNHLY; CDR2 reads FYNNEI. The CDR3 consists of 12 residues. Trimming left V 4 bases short and J 3 bases short, with 6 bases between. This CDR3 reads CASSAGYTEAFF. For the CDR3, the DNA is TGTGCCAGCAGTGCGGGTTACACTGAAGCTTTCTTT.

This chain uses TRBV4-1 with TRBJ1-5; D is uncertain. The CDR3 has 15 residues. Germline CDR1 and CDR2: MGHRA and YSYEKL. The germline V and J ends were trimmed by 1 base and 4 bases, with 11 bases remaining between them. The CDR3 protein is CASSQVVAANQPQHF. CDR3 coding DNA: TGCGCCAGCAGCCAAGTCGTGGCAGCTAATCAGCCCCAGCATTTT.

The chain employs TRBV20-1 and TRBJ2-1, with D hard to call. V was pared by 0 bases and J by 7 bases, with 4 bases between. Germline assignment: CDR1 DFQATT and CDR2 SNEGSKA (reference sequence). This CDR3 is built from 11 residues. The CDR3 coding sequence is TGCAGTGCTAGAGAAGTGAATGAGCAGTTCTTC. Translation gives CSAREVNEQFF.

V gene TRBV4-1 combines with J gene TRBJ2-7; 14 nucleotides agree with TRBD2. The CDR3 has 18 amino acids. CDR1 and CDR2 from the germline V gene are MGHRA and YSYEKL. V shed 1 base, J shed 6 bases, and the junction held 11 bases outside the gene matches. Here the CDR3 reads CASSQGTRGTSGSGEQYF. The CDR3 DNA reads as TGCGCCAGCAGCCAAGGGACCAGGGGGACTAGCGGGAGTGGCGAGCAGTACTTC.

The chain carries TRBV13 and TRBJ1-3, with 7 bases identical to TRBD1. The CDR3 length is 15 residues. CDR1 PRHDT and CDR2 FYEKMQ come from the germline V gene (reference sequence). The J segment lost 0 bases and the V segment lost 5 bases, leaving 4 bases of the junction unmatched. Here the CDR3 DNA reads TGTGCCAGCAGCCCCGGGACAGCCTCTGGAAACACCATATATTTT. It yields the protein CASSPGTASGNTIYF.

The chain recombines TRBV6-5 with TRBJ2-2; D gene uncertain. CDR3 size: 14 residues. Trimming took off 1 base at V and 4 bases at J, with 7 bases between the two ends. From germline, CDR1 is MNHEY and CDR2 SVGAGI. CDR3 sequence: CASSYLRPTGELFF. As DNA, the CDR3 is TGTGCCAGCAGTTACTTAAGGCCCACCGGGGAGCTGTTTTTT.

V is TRBV15 and J is TRBJ2-5; no definite D call. From germline, CDR1 is LNHNV and CDR2 YYDKDF (reference sequence). The CDR3 length is 15 residues. Between the trimmed V and J ends, which lost 1 base and 3 bases, there was a span of 12 bases. The CDR3 sequence is CATSRVADTEETQYF. CDR3 nucleotides: TGTGCCACCAGCAGAGTGGCAGATACTGAAGAGACCCAGTACTTC.

This chain connects TRBV2 to TRBJ2-2; 10 nucleotides agree with TRBD2. J gave up 3 bases and V 8 bases, and 9 bases lay outside the gene matches. Per germline, CDR1 SNHLY and CDR2 FYNNEI. The CDR3 totals 16 residues. The chain's CDR3 is CASVTLGLAHTGELFF. DNA for the CDR3: TGTGCCAGCGTAACCCTGGGACTAGCGCACACCGGGGAGCTGTTTTTT.

This chain joins TRBV28 and TRBJ2-5, with D unclear. The J call may be incorrect, as the DNA end agrees better with TRBJ2-7. The CDR3 has 14 residues. Per the germline V gene, CDR1 is MDHEN and CDR2 is SYDVKM. CDR3 region: CASSLRQDNYEQYF. The DNA of the CDR3 is TGTGCCAGCAGTTTAAGGCAGGATAACTACGAGCAGTACTTC.

This chain joins TRBV7-9 and TRBJ1-2; TRBD1 agrees at 12 bases. The junction had 2 bases not matched to a gene; V was cut back by 4 bases and J by 2 bases. The CDR3 has 15 amino acids. Germline lookup yields CDR1 SEHNR and CDR2 FQNEAQ (reference sequence). DNA for the CDR3: TGTGCCAGCAGCTGGGGGACAGGGGGCAACTATGGCTACACCTTC. As protein: CASSWGTGGNYGYTF.

This chain links TRBV27 with TRBJ2-7; D might be TRBD1 or TRBD2, each matching 5 bases. The germline gives CDR1 MNHEY, CDR2 SMNVEV (reference sequence). The length of the CDR3 is 12 residues. The V end was cut by 5 bases, the J end by 4 bases, with 9 bases between. CDR3 DNA: TGTGCCAGCAGTCGGGACGGTTACGAGCAGTACTTC. It yields the protein CASSRDGYEQYF.

The V call is TRBV2, the J call TRBJ2-7, with D tentatively TRBD1 (5 bases). Germline V gene data show CDR1 as SNHLY and CDR2 as FYNNEI. V gave up 7 bases and J gave up 3 bases, with 13 bases separating them. The CDR3 is 13 residues long. CDR3 coding DNA: TGTGCCAGCATAGGACAAACTTACTACGAGCAGTACTTC. It specifies CASIGQTYYEQYF.

The V and J genes are TRBV28 and TRBJ2-3, with TRBD2 identical over 13 bases. The CDR3 sequence is 20 residues long. After removal of 5 bases from V and 8 bases from J, the junction contained 22 bases not matched to a gene. The germline CDR1 and CDR2 sequences are MDHEN and SYDVKM. CDR3 DNA sequence: TGTGCCAGCAGTCCAATGAAACTAGCGGGAGGGCCGCTTTCTGCGGGTACGCAGTATTTT. This translates into CASSPMKLAGGPLSAGTQYF.

The chain recombines TRBV9 with TRBJ2-1, with 9 bases that match TRBD2. The V and J ends lost 0 bases and 9 bases, in that order; junction bases with no gene match: 7. CDR1 and CDR2 from the germline V gene are SGDLS and YYNGEE. This CDR3 has 15 residues. CDR3 nucleotide sequence: TGTGCCAGCAGCGTAGAGTCTAGCGGGACTCCTGAGCAGTTCTTC. Its translation: CASSVESSGTPEQFF.

V gene TRBV11-2 combines with J gene TRBJ2-5; tentatively, D is TRBD1 (5 bases). V was shortened by 3 bases and J by 5 bases, with 13 bases between the two germline ends. CDR1 is SGHAT, CDR2 FQNNGV, per germline. This CDR3 comprises 14 residues. CDR3 loop: CASSFIGVGETQYF. DNA of the CDR3: TGTGCCAGCAGCTTCATAGGGGTCGGGGAGACCCAGTACTTC.

This chain connects TRBV9 to TRBJ2-7; no reliable D call. V dropped 4 bases and J dropped 1 base, with 15 bases sitting between them. CDR3 size: 15 residues. The germline CDR1 and CDR2 sequences are SGDLS and YYNGEE. The CDR3 coding sequence is TGTGCCAGCAGCCTGAACTCAGGTGGGTCCTACGAGCAGTACTTC. Translating gives CASSLNSGGSYEQYF.

This rearrangement joins TRBV27 to TRBJ1-1; no firm D call. Per the germline V gene, CDR1 is MNHEY and CDR2 is SMNVEV (reference sequence). V was clipped by 7 bases and J by 6 bases, with 15 bases between them. CDR3 size: 13 residues. The CDR3 sequence is CASTPRENSEAFF. In nucleotides, the CDR3 is TGTGCCAGCACCCCCAGAGAGAATTCTGAAGCTTTCTTT.

CDR3 amino acids: CASSDGHWGETQYF. CDR3 nucleotide sequence: TGTGCCAGCAGTGATGGACACTGGGGAGAGACCCAGTACTTC. The genes are TRBV6-1 and TRBJ2-5; maybe TRBD1 (5 bases). The V end was cut by 3 bases, the J end by 4 bases, with 12 bases between. The CDR3 contains 14 residues. Germline V lookup: CDR1 MNHNS, CDR2 SASEGT.

This chain joins TRBV2 and TRBJ2-5, with a weak D call TRBD1 (6 bases). The germline CDR1 and CDR2 sequences are SNHLY and FYNNEI. CDR3 length: 15 amino acids. V gave up 5 bases and J gave up 2 bases, with 15 bases separating them. CDR3 coding DNA: TGTGCCAGCAGTACCCCGGGACACCAACAAGAGACCCAGTACTTC. It codes for CASSTPGHQQETQYF.

The chain uses TRBV29-1 and TRBJ2-3, with 7 bases aligning to TRBD2. This CDR3 is built from 16 residues. The germline gives CDR1 SQVTM, CDR2 ANQGSEA. V shed 1 base, J shed 0 bases, and the junction held 7 bases outside the gene matches. CDR3 nucleotide sequence: TGCAGCGTTGAAGGTTTGGCTAGCGGTAGCACAGATACGCAGTATTTT. This gives the protein CSVEGLASGSTDTQYF.

This CDR3 reads CASSQDPLASEDTQYF. CDR3 in DNA: TGCGCCAGCAGCCAAGATCCGCTAGCGAGTGAAGATACGCAGTATTTT. The J gene is TRBJ2-3, the V gene TRBV4-1, with D perhaps TRBD2 (6 bases). CDR3 length equals 16 residues. Germline assignment: CDR1 MGHRA and CDR2 YSYEKL. V was cut by 0 bases and J by 5 bases, with 15 bases left in between.

This chain connects TRBV2 to TRBJ2-7; 9 bases fit TRBD1. Germline trimming cut 2 bases from V and 4 bases from J; bases unmatched to any gene: 6. The CDR3 length is 15 residues. Germline V lookup: CDR1 SNHLY, CDR2 FYNNEI. CDR3 nucleotides: TGTGCCAGCAGTGAATGGGACAGGGTGGATTACGAGCAGTACTTC. The encoded protein is CASSEWDRVDYEQYF.

This chain joins TRBV10-3 and TRBJ2-3; 9 positions agree with TRBD2. The CDR3 is made up of 17 amino acids. Germline values: CDR1 ENHRY, CDR2 SYGVKD. V dropped 2 bases and J dropped 0; count of bases not matched to a gene: 6. The CDR3 sequence: CAISEPTSGSSTDTQYF. CDR3 DNA: TGTGCCATCAGTGAGCCGACTAGCGGATCTAGCACAGATACGCAGTATTTT.

This clone was recorded only once. The chain employs TRBV11-2 and TRBJ2-7, with a possible D match to TRBD1 (5 bases). Germline V CDR1 and CDR2: SGHAT, FQNNGV. This CDR3 has 15 amino acids. V lost 2 bases, J lost 1 base, and 12 bases lay in between. The CDR3 loop reads CASSLPAGYSYEQYF. The CDR3, as DNA: TGTGCCAGCAGCTTACCCGCAGGGTATTCCTACGAGCAGTACTTC. Supplemented by reference TRBV11-2 and TRBJ2-7, the full variable domain reads EAGVAQSPRYKIIEKRQSVAFWCNPISGHATLYWYQQILGQGPKLLIQFQNNGVVDDSQLPKDRFSAERLKGVDSTLKIQPAKLEDSAVYLCASSLPAGYSYEQYFGPGTRLTVT.